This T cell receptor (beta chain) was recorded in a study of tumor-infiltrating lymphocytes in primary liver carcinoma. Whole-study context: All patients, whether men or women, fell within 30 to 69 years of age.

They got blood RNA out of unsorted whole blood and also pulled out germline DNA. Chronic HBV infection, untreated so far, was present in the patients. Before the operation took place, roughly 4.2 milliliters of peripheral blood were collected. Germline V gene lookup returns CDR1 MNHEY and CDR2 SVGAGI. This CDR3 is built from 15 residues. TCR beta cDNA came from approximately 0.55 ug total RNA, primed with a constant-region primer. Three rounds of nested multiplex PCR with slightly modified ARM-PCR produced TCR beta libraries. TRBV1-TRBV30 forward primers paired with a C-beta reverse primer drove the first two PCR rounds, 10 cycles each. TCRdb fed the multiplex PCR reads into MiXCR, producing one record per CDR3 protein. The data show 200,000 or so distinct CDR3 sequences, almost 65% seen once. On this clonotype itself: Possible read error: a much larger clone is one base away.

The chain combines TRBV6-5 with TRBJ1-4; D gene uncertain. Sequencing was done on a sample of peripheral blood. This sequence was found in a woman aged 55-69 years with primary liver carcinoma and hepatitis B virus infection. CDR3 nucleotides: TGTGCCAGCAGTTTAAACGGCCAAACTAATAAAAAACTGTTTTTT. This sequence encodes CASSLNGQTNKKLFF.